The entry that follows covers one T cell receptor (beta chain) sequence. No antigen is known for it. This entry comes from a study of T cell repertoires in cytomegalovirus infection. Study at large: From public TCR beta signatures came an indication of both CMV infection and matching HLA type. General study points: Cumulative frequency (of public TCR beta family members) identified carriers of CMV plus the relevant HLA. The ex vivo response was dominated by HLA-C-restricted CMV-specific TCR beta clonotypes.

CDR1 is SGHRS, CDR2 YFSETQ, per germline. Losses at the gene ends were 4 bases for V and 5 bases for J; bases not matched to a gene: 5. The CDR3 totals 15 residues. Each CDR3 protein gets one entry after TCRdb re-called the reads with MiXCR. Among over 250,000 distinct CDR3 sequences listed, around 25% were seen once. The source of this sequence is a human donor in good health (CMV status not recorded). Some clones in this sample may be carry-over from other donors' samples. This rearrangement joins TRBV5-1 to TRBJ2-5, with 13 bases matching TRBD2. Specimen: PBMCs. The CDR3 nucleotides are TGCGCCAGCAGCGGATCGACTAGCGGGGGGGAGACCCAGTACTTC. This encodes CASSGSTSGGETQYF.